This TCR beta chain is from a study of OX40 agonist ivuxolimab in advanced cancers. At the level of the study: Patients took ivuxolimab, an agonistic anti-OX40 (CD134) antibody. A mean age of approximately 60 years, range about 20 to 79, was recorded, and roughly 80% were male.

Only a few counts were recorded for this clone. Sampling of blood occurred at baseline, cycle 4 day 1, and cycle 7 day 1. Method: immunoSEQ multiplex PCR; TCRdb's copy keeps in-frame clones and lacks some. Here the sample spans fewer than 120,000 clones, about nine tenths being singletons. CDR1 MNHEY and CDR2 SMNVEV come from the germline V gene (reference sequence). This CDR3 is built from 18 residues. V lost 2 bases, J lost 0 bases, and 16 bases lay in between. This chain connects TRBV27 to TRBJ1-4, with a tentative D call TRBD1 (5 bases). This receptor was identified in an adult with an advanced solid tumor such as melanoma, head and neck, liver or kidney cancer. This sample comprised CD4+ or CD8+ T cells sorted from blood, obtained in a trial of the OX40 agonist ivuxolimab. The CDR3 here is CASSLVLGPGSTNEKLFF. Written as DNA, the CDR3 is TGTGCCAGCAGTTTAGTTCTGGGGCCGGGGTCAACTAATGAAAAACTGTTTTTT.